This T cell receptor beta chain was sequenced for a study of T cells after somatic rescue of genetic block. Some clones are missing from TCRdb's copy, which holds only in-frame ones; the method was immunoSEQ multiplex PCR. Found here are 11,000 to 15,000 clones, roughly 70% of them singletons; the top ten hold less than 35%. Germline CDR1 is SGHNT and CDR2 is YENEEA. The J segment lost 2 bases and the V segment lost 5 bases, leaving 10 bases of the junction unmatched. The CDR3 contains 16 residues. The chain has TRBV11-3 and TRBJ2-5; TRBD2 matches 8 bases. The sample was peripheral blood mononuclear cells (PBMCs). The clonotype originates from a man aged 18 to 30. The CDR3 sequence: CASSPGAGGHQETQYF. In nucleotides, the CDR3 is TGTGCCAGCAGCCCGGGTGCGGGGGGCCATCAAGAGACCCAGTACTTC.